Shown below are 22 T cell receptor beta chains from a single sample sequenced in a study of regulatory T cells in long-lasting Graves disease. For TCR beta, libraries came from iRepertoire HTBI primers and Arm-PCR of CDR3 regions. TCRdb ran MiXCR on the multiplex PCR reads and lists one entry per CDR3 protein. The sample comprises around 460,000 distinct CDR3 sequences, around a fifth of which are singletons, and less than 9% rests with the top ten. Time point given: persistent/refractory GD, antithyroid drugs over 5 years with positive TRAb. RNA isolated from PBMCs was used to make the TCR library. Sample: peripheral blood mononuclear cells (PBMCs), taken when the disease was refractory, from a patient treated with antithyroid drugs. The receptor source for this set is a female donor with Graves disease.

In its sample, this clonotype was seen a few times. The V and J genes are TRBV7-2 and TRBJ2-7; 12 bases align to TRBD1. CDR1 is SGHTA and CDR2 is FQGNSA in the germline V gene. CDR3 length equals 15 residues. The J segment lost 2 bases and the V segment lost 4 bases, leaving 3 bases of the junction unmatched. CDR3 DNA: TGTGCCAGCAGCTGGGGGACAGGGGGCGCCTACGAGCAGTACTTC. Translation gives CASSWGTGGAYEQYF. The full variable domain, in which reference TRBV7-2 and TRBJ2-7 provide the parts outside the CDR3, is GAGVSQSPSNKVTEKGKDVELRCDPISGHTALYWYRQSLGQGLEFLIYFQGNSAPDKSGLPSDRFSAERTGGSVSTLTIQRTQQEDSAVYLCASSWGTGGAYEQYFGPGTRLTVT.

This clonotype has more than one count but fewer than ten. J is TRBJ2-5 and V is TRBV4-1; TRBD2 might be the D (5 bases). The germline CDR1 and CDR2 sequences are MGHRA and YSYEKL. The V gene lost 1 base and the J gene lost 1 base, with 10 bases spanning the gap. The CDR3 extends over 15 amino acids. The CDR3 sequence: CASSQASGSQETQYF. The CDR3 nucleotides read TGCGCCAGCAGCCAAGCCTCGGGAAGCCAAGAGACCCAGTACTTC.

The chain combines TRBV7-6 with TRBJ2-1; 7 bases are a match to TRBD1. Germline lookup yields CDR1 SGHVS and CDR2 FNYEAQ. Losses at the gene ends were 1 base for V and 6 bases for J; bases not matched to a gene: 9. The CDR3 is made up of 16 amino acids. The CDR3: CASSLEIGQAPNEQFF. In nucleotides, the CDR3 is TGTGCCAGCAGCTTAGAGATCGGACAGGCCCCCAATGAGCAGTTCTTC.

Ten or more counts support this clonotype. The chain combines TRBV28 with TRBJ2-7; D might be TRBD2 (6 bases). Trimming cost V 6 bases and J 3 bases, with 15 bases left between them. The CDR3 consists of 14 residues. Germline-derived CDR1 and CDR2 are MDHEN and SYDVKM. CDR3 sequence reads: CASSLGGKNYEQYF. The CDR3, as DNA: TGTGCCAGCAGCTTAGGCGGGAAGAACTACGAGCAGTACTTC.

The CDR3 DNA sequence: TGTGCCAGCAGCTTGACAGGGGAGGGAACGGATACGCAGTATTTT. Amino acids: CASSLTGEGTDTQYF. The genes are TRBV5-6 and TRBJ2-3, with D tentatively TRBD1 or TRBD2 (7 bases each). Trimming cost V 1 base and J 6 bases, with 15 bases left between them. In germline, CDR1 is SGHDT, CDR2 YYEEEE. This CDR3 is 15 amino acids long.

Ten or more counts support this clonotype. The gene calls are TRBV10-3 and TRBJ1-2; D is ambiguous. Trimming took 7 bases from V and 7 from J, leaving 16 bases between them. The CDR3 has 13 residues. CDR1 is ENHRY and CDR2 is SYGVKD in the germline V gene. The DNA of the CDR3 is TGTGCCATCACCGGGCCAAGGACGTCTGGCTACACCTTC. Its protein product is CAITGPRTSGYTF.

The sample holds many counts of this clonotype. This chain links TRBV7-9 with TRBJ2-7, with D hard to call. The CDR3 runs 11 residues. The germline gives CDR1 SEHNR, CDR2 FQNEAQ (reference sequence). Trimming shortened V by 1 base and J by 5 bases, and 3 bases separated the two germline ends. The CDR3 DNA reads TGTGCCAGCAGCTTAGGGGACGAGCAGTACTTC. It translates to CASSLGDEQYF.

This clonotype was found a few times. One base away lies a much larger clone, so this may be a sequencing read error. The V call is TRBV3-1, the J call TRBJ1-5, with D unresolved. V lost 6 bases, J lost 3 bases, and 6 bases lay in between. The CDR3 consists of 12 residues. Germline V lookup: CDR1 LGHDT, CDR2 YNNKEL (reference sequence). The CDR3 here is CASSGNNQPQHF. The CDR3 DNA reads TGTGCCAGCAGTGGAAACAATCAGCCCCAGCATTTT.

This clonotype was counted at least ten times. V gene TRBV2 combines with J gene TRBJ1-2, with D hard to call. CDR1 is SNHLY, CDR2 FYNNEI, per germline. This CDR3 has 14 amino acids. V gave up 3 bases and J gave up 8 bases, with 16 bases separating them. The CDR3 sequence is CASSELMGGLGYTF. The CDR3, as DNA: TGTGCCAGCAGTGAGCTCATGGGCGGGTTGGGCTACACCTTC.

This clonotype was detected many times. The V gene is TRBV24-1, the J gene TRBJ1-1; 8 nucleotides line up with TRBD1. Germline V CDR1 and CDR2: KGHDR, SFDVKD. The CDR3 has 11 amino acids. V lost 10 bases, J lost 3 bases, and 0 bases stayed unmatched. The CDR3 nucleotides are TGTGCCACACAGGGGGACACTGAAGCTTTCTTT. Amino acid sequence: CATQGDTEAFF.

This clonotype occurred many times. This chain uses TRBV6-1 with TRBJ2-7, with D perhaps TRBD1 or TRBD2 (5 bases each). Germline-derived CDR1 and CDR2 are MNHNS and SASEGT. The CDR3 has 16 residues. The V gene lost 3 bases and the J gene lost 0 bases, with 15 bases spanning the gap. The CDR3 DNA reads as TGTGCCAGCAGTGAGGGGATCAGGGAGAGCTCCTACGAGCAGTACTTC. Amino acids: CASSEGIRESSYEQYF.

There are a few counts of this clonotype. The CDR3 loop is CSARFVGSNQPQHF. As DNA, the CDR3 is TGCAGTGCTAGATTCGTTGGCAGTAATCAGCCCCAGCATTTT. The chain couples TRBV20-1 to TRBJ1-5, with D unresolved. Germline values: CDR1 DFQATT, CDR2 SNEGSKA (reference sequence). The CDR3 is made up of 14 amino acids. Trimming pared 2 bases from V and 4 bases from J, leaving 12 bases between.

Of note for this clonotype: One end of the junction is discordant with germline, which a read error may explain. This sequence joins TRBV3-1 and TRBJ2-5; no firm D call. The CDR3 consists of 13 residues. The germline CDR1 and CDR2 sequences are LGHDT and YNNKEL (reference sequence). This CDR3 is CASNQAQQETQYF. CDR3 nucleotide sequence: TGTGCCAGCAACCAAGCACAGCAGGAGACCCAGTACTTC.

The gene calls are TRBV27 and TRBJ2-2; the match to TRBD1 covers 12 bases. Germline CDR1 MNHEY, CDR2 SMNVEV (reference sequence). There are 19 residues in the CDR3. The V and J ends lost 5 bases and 3 bases, in that order; junction bases with no gene match: 13. The CDR3 loop reads CASSVRDRGRKEDTGELFF. CDR3 bases: TGTGCCAGCAGTGTAAGGGACAGGGGGCGAAAGGAGGACACCGGGGAGCTGTTTTTT.

The J gene is TRBJ1-2, the V gene TRBV3-1, with 10 bases identical to TRBD1. CDR1 LGHDT and CDR2 YNNKEL come from the germline V gene (reference sequence). The CDR3 covers 15 residues. Losses at the gene ends were 1 base for V and 7 bases for J; bases not matched to a gene: 6. CDR3 sequence reads: CASSQAGDRGVGYTF. The DNA for the CDR3 is TGTGCCAGCAGCCAAGCGGGGGACAGGGGAGTTGGCTACACCTTC.

This clonotype was seen only once. V and J are TRBV20-1 and TRBJ1-3; 8 nucleotides match TRBD1. The CDR3 is 14 residues long. Germline V gives CDR1 DFQATT, CDR2 SNEGSKA (reference sequence). The V gene end was trimmed by 5 bases and the J gene end by 2 bases; junction bases not matched to a gene: 5. CDR3 nucleotide sequence: TGCAGTGCTTCCACAGGGGGGCCTGGAAACACCATATATTTT. It codes for CSASTGGPGNTIYF.

As to this clonotype: A much larger clone differs from this one at a single base, so this may be a read error. The chain has TRBV12-3 or TRBV12-4 and TRBJ2-2, with a weak D call TRBD2 (5 bases). CDR3 length: 13 residues. The chain's CDR3 is CASSTRADGKLFF. For the CDR3, the DNA is TGTGCCAGCAGCACCCGGGCGGACGGGAAGCTGTTTTTT.

The table lists this clonotype with a few counts. V is TRBV11-3 and J is TRBJ1-2, with TRBD1 identical over 7 bases. The CDR3 contains 17 residues. J lost 0 bases, V lost 4 bases, and 11 bases had no gene match. Germline-derived CDR1 and CDR2 are SGHNT and YENEEA. The CDR3 DNA sequence: TGTGCCAGCAGCTCAAGCGACAGGGAGCCCTCTAACTATGGCTACACCTTC. Its translation is CASSSSDREPSNYGYTF.

The genes are TRBV29-1 and TRBJ2-2, with D perhaps TRBD1 or TRBD2 (5 bases each). This CDR3 is 13 amino acids long. Germline CDR1 is SQVTM and CDR2 is ANQGSEA. The V and J ends lost 6 bases and 3 bases respectively, with 11 bases between them. The CDR3 loop reads CSVGDGYTGELFF. The CDR3, as DNA: TGCAGCGTGGGGGACGGCTACACCGGGGAGCTGTTTTTT.

This clonotype was counted at least ten times. The CDR3 DNA sequence: TGTGCCAGCAGCATGGGGGTAGGACTTAACTATGGCTACACCTTC. Translating it yields CASSMGVGLNYGYTF. This sequence joins TRBV9 and TRBJ1-2, with D perhaps TRBD1 (5 bases). Germline CDR1 reads SGDLS; CDR2 reads YYNGEE. V shed 4 bases and J shed 1 base, with 14 bases lying between them. This CDR3 has 15 amino acids.

Comment on this clonotype: This clone may be a read error of a much larger clone one base away. This rearrangement joins TRBV28 to TRBJ1-1, with 9 bases fitting TRBD1. V gave up 8 bases and J gave up 5 bases; unmatched junction bases: 9. The CDR3 loop spans 14 amino acids. Per germline, CDR1 MDHEN and CDR2 SYDVKM. This CDR3 reads CASGATGGVTEAFF. CDR3 bases: TGTGCCAGCGGGGCTACAGGGGGCGTTACTGAAGCTTTCTTT.

This clonotype has more than one count but fewer than ten. This chain connects TRBV15 to TRBJ2-2; 7 bases are a match to TRBD2. The CDR3 runs 15 residues. V gave up 0 bases and J gave up 6 bases; unmatched junction bases: 4. CDR1 LNHNV and CDR2 YYDKDF come from the germline V gene (reference sequence). This CDR3 is CATSRDPGGAGELFF. The DNA of the CDR3 is TGTGCCACCAGCAGAGATCCTGGGGGGGCCGGGGAGCTGTTTTTT.